These 21 T cell receptor beta chains originate from one sample sequenced in a study of OX40 agonist ivuxolimab in advanced cancers. The library was obtained by the immunoSEQ multiplex PCR assay. This immuneACCESS table, as held by TCRdb, lists in-frame sequences with V and J called but not all clones. Of the missing ones, under half trace to an unresolved V gene in checked studies; the others have no known cause. The table for this sample lists 100,000 or so clones; more than 75% of them were counted only once. Together, the top ten hold around 0.3% of the sample. The sequencing used CD4+ or CD8+ T cells sorted from blood, collected in a trial of the OX40 agonist ivuxolimab. These receptors were taken from an adult with an advanced solid tumor such as melanoma, head and neck, liver or kidney cancer.

The genes are TRBV6-5 and TRBJ1-2; TRBD1 matches at 7 bases. The V gene end was trimmed by 5 bases and the J gene end by 8 bases; junction bases not matched to a gene: 11. The germline gives CDR1 MNHEY, CDR2 SVGAGI. This CDR3 region has 14 residues. The CDR3 is CASSPHAPGQGYTF. The CDR3 DNA reads TGTGCCAGCAGTCCACACGCCCCGGGACAGGGCTACACCTTC.

The chain recombines TRBV6-5 with TRBJ1-1; D unclear. This CDR3 is built from 15 residues. The germline V gene encodes CDR1 MNHEY and CDR2 SVGAGI. Trimming removed 7 bases at V and 4 bases at J, with 19 bases between. CDR3 in amino acids: CASIEFGGPLTEAFF. Written as DNA, the CDR3 is TGTGCCAGCATCGAATTCGGAGGCCCGCTCACTGAAGCTTTCTTT.

J is TRBJ1-3 and V is TRBV7-9; no reliable D call. CDR1 and CDR2 (germline): SEHNR, FQNEAQ (reference sequence). The CDR3 extends over 15 amino acids. The V end lost 3 bases, the J end lost 2 bases, and 11 bases lay between the germline ends. The CDR3 loop reads CASSFFRGTGNTIYF. CDR3 DNA: TGTGCCAGCAGCTTTTTTAGAGGGACTGGAAACACCATATATTTT.

V gene TRBV18 combines with J gene TRBJ1-5; possibly TRBD1 for D (5 bases). Germline lookup yields CDR1 KGHSH and CDR2 LQKENI. Deletions cut 2 bases from V and 0 bases from J, with 14 bases between. The CDR3 runs 17 residues. CDR3 residues: CASSPNHGGYSNQPQHF. The CDR3, as DNA: TGTGCCAGCTCACCAAACCACGGGGGATATAGCAATCAGCCCCAGCATTTT. The full variable domain, with the rest looked up from reference TRBV18 and TRBJ1-5, is NAGVMQNPRHLVRRRGQEARLRCSPMKGHSHVYWYRQLPEEGLKFMVYLQKENIIDESGMPKERFSAEFPKEGPSILRIQQVVRGDSAAYFCASSPNHGGYSNQPQHFGDGTRLSIL.

The chain employs TRBV5-6 and TRBJ2-3, with 12 bases matching TRBD2. Germline trimming cut 4 bases from V and 2 bases from J; bases unmatched to any gene: 5. The CDR3 covers 16 residues. Germline CDR1 SGHDT, CDR2 YYEEEE. The CDR3 DNA sequence: TGTGCCAGCAGCCCCCTAGCGGGGGGGCTCACAGATACGCAGTATTTT. Encoded protein: CASSPLAGGLTDTQYF.

This sequence joins TRBV18 and TRBJ2-7; D may match TRBD1 or TRBD2 (5 bases each). Germline loops: CDR1 KGHSH, CDR2 LQKENI. Between the trimmed V and J ends, which lost 1 base and 5 bases, there was a span of 15 bases. The CDR3 extends over 15 amino acids. The CDR3 region has the DNA TGTGCCAGCTCACCACTACGGGACGCCAAGAACGAGCAGTACTTC. It encodes CASSPLRDAKNEQYF.

V and J are TRBV6-1 and TRBJ2-7, with 10 bases identical to TRBD1. V lost 3 bases, J lost 6 bases, and 8 bases stayed unmatched. Germline CDR1 reads MNHNS; CDR2 reads SASEGT. CDR3 length equals 15 residues. Here the CDR3 reads CASSDHRDRGAEQYF. The DNA for the CDR3 is TGTGCCAGCAGTGATCACCGGGACAGGGGAGCCGAGCAGTACTTC.

This sequence joins TRBV18 and TRBJ2-5, with 7 bases aligning to TRBD1. V dropped 1 base and J dropped 5; count of bases not matched to a gene: 4. The germline V gene encodes CDR1 KGHSH and CDR2 LQKENI. The CDR3 has 14 residues. The CDR3 region has the DNA TGTGCCAGCTCACCACTGAAGGGGGCGGAGACCCAGTACTTC. This sequence encodes CASSPLKGAETQYF.

The genes are TRBV6-5 and TRBJ1-5; D is perhaps TRBD1 (6 bases). CDR1 is MNHEY and CDR2 is SVGAGI in the germline V gene. The CDR3 is 15 residues long. V was cut by 4 bases and J by 2 bases, with 12 bases left in between. The DNA of the CDR3 is TGTGCCAGCAGTTCTTGGACAGAACGCAATCAGCCCCAGCATTTT. It codes for CASSSWTERNQPQHF.

The V and J genes are TRBV4-1 and TRBJ2-7; D might be TRBD1 (5 bases). V was clipped by 0 bases and J by 2 bases, with 11 bases between them. The CDR3 has 15 amino acids. Germline-derived CDR1 and CDR2 are MGHRA and YSYEKL. The CDR3 loop is CASSQDSQGTYEQYF. The CDR3 nucleotides read TGCGCCAGCAGCCAAGATTCCCAGGGTACCTACGAGCAGTACTTC.

The CDR3: CASRDRVDEQYF. The CDR3 region has the DNA TGTGCCAGCCGCGACAGGGTCGACGAGCAGTACTTC. The J gene is TRBJ2-7, the V gene TRBV6-5, with TRBD1 matching 7 bases. CDR1 and CDR2 (germline): MNHEY, SVGAGI. The V segment lost 8 bases and the J segment 5 bases; nucleotides outside the gene matches: 6. The CDR3 has 12 residues.

This chain uses TRBV6-6 with TRBJ1-6; D gene unclear. V shed 7 bases and J shed 4 bases, with 17 bases lying between them. The CDR3 covers 16 residues. Germline CDR1 MNHNY, CDR2 SVGAGI (reference sequence). For the CDR3, the DNA is TGTGCCAGCAATGACCAAACGCTCGGATATAATTCACCCCTCCACTTT. The encoded protein is CASNDQTLGYNSPLHF.

V is TRBV6-1 and J is TRBJ2-7; D unresolved. Trimming stripped 2 bases from V and 0 bases from J, with 11 bases between. This CDR3 comprises 15 residues. CDR1 and CDR2 (germline): MNHNS, SASEGT. The CDR3 coding sequence is TGTGCCAGCAGTGAATCGCGGACCGCCTCCTACGAGCAGTACTTC. Residues: CASSESRTASYEQYF.

The V gene is TRBV7-2, the J gene TRBJ2-3, with D hard to call. V lost 5 bases and J 2 bases, leaving 5 bases between the germline ends. In germline, CDR1 is SGHTA, CDR2 FQGNSA. The CDR3 extends over 12 amino acids. In nucleotides, the CDR3 is TGTGCCAGCAGCCCCTTCACAGATACGCAGTATTTT. Its translation is CASSPFTDTQYF.

V and J are TRBV29-1 and TRBJ1-2, with D maybe TRBD1 (5 bases). CDR3 size: 13 residues. Germline V gene sequence: CDR1 SQVTM, CDR2 ANQGSEA. Deletions cut 7 bases from V and 8 bases from J, with 20 bases between. The CDR3 protein is CSGADQGSNGYTF. CDR3 DNA: TGCAGCGGGGCGGATCAGGGATCGAACGGCTACACCTTC.

V and J are TRBV11-2 and TRBJ2-7; 7 nucleotides match TRBD1. The CDR3 consists of 12 residues. Germline V gene sequence: CDR1 SGHAT, CDR2 FQNNGV. The junction had 5 bases not matched to a gene; V was cut back by 6 bases and J by 6 bases. CDR3 protein: CASSSTGAEQYF. The CDR3 DNA reads TGTGCCAGCAGTTCCACAGGGGCCGAGCAGTACTTC.

The CDR3 bases are TGTGCCAGCACCAAGGACAGCAACTATGGCTACACCTTC. Protein product: CASTKDSNYGYTF. This chain joins TRBV6-5 and TRBJ1-2, with D possibly TRBD1 on 6 matching bases. This CDR3 has 13 residues. CDR1 and CDR2 from the germline V gene are MNHEY and SVGAGI. V lost 7 bases, J lost 2 bases, and 11 bases lay in between.

The chain links TRBV9 to TRBJ2-2, with D possibly TRBD1 on 6 matching bases. Germline V lookup: CDR1 SGDLS, CDR2 YYNGEE. This CDR3 region has 15 residues. Trimming cost V 4 bases and J 6 bases, with 16 bases left between them. This CDR3 is CASSFGTSFSGELFF. The CDR3 nucleotides read TGTGCCAGCAGCTTCGGGACATCCTTTTCCGGGGAGCTGTTTTTT.

The rearrangement links TRBV5-4 to TRBJ2-7, with D maybe TRBD1 (5 bases). The germline V and J ends were trimmed by 4 bases and 5 bases, with 16 bases remaining between them. Per the germline V gene, CDR1 is SGHNT and CDR2 is YYREEE (reference sequence). There are 14 residues in the CDR3. In nucleotides, the CDR3 is TGTGCCAGCAGCGGAATGGGAACCAGGGACGAGCAGTACTTC. Translated, it gives CASSGMGTRDEQYF.

V usage is TRBV30 and J usage is TRBJ1-2; D possibly corresponds to TRBD1 (6 bases). This CDR3 contains 14 residues. Germline V lookup: CDR1 GTSNPN, CDR2 SVGIG (reference sequence). V lost 0 bases and J lost 8, with 16 bases in between. CDR3 nucleotides: TGTGCCTGGAGTGTACAGGGACGCCTATTAGGCTACACCTTC. Translating gives CAWSVQGRLLGYTF.

This clone showed up just once. V usage is TRBV18 and J usage is TRBJ2-3; 10 bases map to TRBD1. J was trimmed by 6 bases and V by 2 bases; bases with no gene match: 5. CDR3 length: 15 amino acids. Germline V gene sequence: CDR1 KGHSH, CDR2 LQKENI. In nucleotides, the CDR3 is TGTGCCAGCTCACCATCGGGACAGGGGAGGGATACGCAGTATTTT. Translating gives CASSPSGQGRDTQYF.